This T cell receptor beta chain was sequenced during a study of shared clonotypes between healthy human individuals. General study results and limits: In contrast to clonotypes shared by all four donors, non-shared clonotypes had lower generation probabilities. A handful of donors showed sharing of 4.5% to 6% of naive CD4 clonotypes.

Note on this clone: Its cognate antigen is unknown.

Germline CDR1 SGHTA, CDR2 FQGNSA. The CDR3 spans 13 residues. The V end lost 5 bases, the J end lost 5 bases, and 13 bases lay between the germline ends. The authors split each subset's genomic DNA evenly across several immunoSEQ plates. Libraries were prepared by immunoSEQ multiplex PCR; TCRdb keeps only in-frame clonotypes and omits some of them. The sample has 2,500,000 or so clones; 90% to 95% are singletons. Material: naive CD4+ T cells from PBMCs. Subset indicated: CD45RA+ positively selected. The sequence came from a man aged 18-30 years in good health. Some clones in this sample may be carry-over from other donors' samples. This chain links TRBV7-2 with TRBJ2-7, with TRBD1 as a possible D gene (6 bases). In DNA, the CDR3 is TGTGCCAGCAGCCGCAAGGGGGACGACGAGCAGTACTTC. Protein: CASSRKGDDEQYF. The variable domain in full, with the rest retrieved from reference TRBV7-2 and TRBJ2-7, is GAGVSQSPSNKVTEKGKDVELRCDPISGHTALYWYRQSLGQGLEFLIYFQGNSAPDKSGLPSDRFSAERTGGSVSTLTIQRTQQEDSAVYLCASSRKGDDEQYFGPGTRLTVT.